This TCR beta chain was retrieved from a study of shared clonotypes between healthy human individuals. In the study overall: Those who served as donors were a couple of women and a few men between the ages of 18 and 49. Each donor contributed plates that comprised three CD4 naive, three CD4 memory, two CD8 naive and one CD8 memory. Regarding the study as a whole: With a few donors compared, approximately 5.5% of naive CD4 clonotypes were shared.

Naive CD8 populations comprised CD45RO-negative cells positively selected for CCR7, excluding terminally differentiated effector memory CD45RA+ cells. As regards this clone: Its specificity is not known.

Assay used: immunoSEQ multiplex PCR; TCRdb lists only in-frame clones, some missing. The repertoire holds millions of clones, with about 95% as singletons. The sequenced sample was naive CD8+ T cells sorted from blood. This clonotype originated in a man younger than 35 in good health.

The CDR3 is CASSQTTGAINSPLHF. The CDR3 DNA reads as TGTGCCAGCAGCCAAACCACAGGGGCCATTAATTCACCCCTCCACTTT. This chain uses TRBV4-2 with TRBJ1-6; 7 positions match TRBD1. J lost 6 bases, V lost 2 bases, and 7 bases had no gene match. Germline CDR1 is LGHNA and CDR2 is YNFKEQ. The length of the CDR3 is 16 residues.